The clone carrying this T cell receptor (beta chain) occurred a few times. The time point: persistent/refractory GD, antithyroid drugs over 5 years with positive TRAb. The authors made the TCR library using RNA they extracted from PBMCs. In Xi'an, China, an endocrinology department was the source of patients. Around 10 milliliters of peripheral blood were drawn into EDTA tubes. The record originates from a study of regulatory T cells in long-lasting Graves disease. Study at large: Graves' disease counted as persistent after over 5 years of antithyroid drugs with positive TSH receptor antibodies.

HTBI primers from iRepertoire and Arm-PCR of CDR3 regions yielded the TCR beta libraries. TCRdb re-called the multiplex PCR reads through MiXCR, storing one row per CDR3 protein. The sample carries over 650,000 distinct CDR3 sequences, about 30% recorded once. The sample consisted of peripheral blood mononuclear cells (PBMCs), taken when the disease was refractory, from a patient treated with antithyroid drugs. The receptor comes from a female donor with Graves disease.

The CDR3 region has the DNA TGTGCCAGCAGTTACAAGAGCTTTAACTATGGCTACACCTTC. Protein sequence: CASSYKSFNYGYTF. The J gene is TRBJ1-2, the V gene TRBV6-2 or TRBV6-3; D not resolved. Trimming pared 2 bases from V and 1 base from J, leaving 8 bases between. This CDR3 is 14 amino acids long. Per germline, CDR1 MNHEY and CDR2 SVGEGT.